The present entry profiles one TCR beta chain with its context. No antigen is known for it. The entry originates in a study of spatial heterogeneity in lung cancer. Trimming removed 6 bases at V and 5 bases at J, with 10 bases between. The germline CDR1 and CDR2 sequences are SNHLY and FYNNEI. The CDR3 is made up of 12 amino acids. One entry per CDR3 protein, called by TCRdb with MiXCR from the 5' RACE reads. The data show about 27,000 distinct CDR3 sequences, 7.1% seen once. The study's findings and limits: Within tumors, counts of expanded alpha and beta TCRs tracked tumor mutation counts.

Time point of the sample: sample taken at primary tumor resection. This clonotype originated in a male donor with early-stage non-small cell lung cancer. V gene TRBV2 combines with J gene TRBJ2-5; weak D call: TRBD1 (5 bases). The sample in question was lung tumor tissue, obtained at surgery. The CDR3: CASRGLEETQYF. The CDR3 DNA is TGTGCCAGCAGGGGGCTCGAGGAGACCCAGTACTTC.